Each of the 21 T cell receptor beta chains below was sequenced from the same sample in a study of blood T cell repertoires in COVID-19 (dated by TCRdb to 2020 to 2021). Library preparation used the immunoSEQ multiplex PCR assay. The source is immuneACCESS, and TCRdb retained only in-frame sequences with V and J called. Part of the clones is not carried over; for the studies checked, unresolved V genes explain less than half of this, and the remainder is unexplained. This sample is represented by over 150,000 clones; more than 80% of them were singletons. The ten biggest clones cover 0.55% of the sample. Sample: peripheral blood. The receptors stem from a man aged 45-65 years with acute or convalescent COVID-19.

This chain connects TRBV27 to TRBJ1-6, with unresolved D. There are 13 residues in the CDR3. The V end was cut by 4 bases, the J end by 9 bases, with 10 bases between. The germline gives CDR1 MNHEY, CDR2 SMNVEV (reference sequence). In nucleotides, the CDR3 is TGTGCCAGCAGTTATCAAAGCGGTTCACCCCTCCACTTT. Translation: CASSYQSGSPLHF.

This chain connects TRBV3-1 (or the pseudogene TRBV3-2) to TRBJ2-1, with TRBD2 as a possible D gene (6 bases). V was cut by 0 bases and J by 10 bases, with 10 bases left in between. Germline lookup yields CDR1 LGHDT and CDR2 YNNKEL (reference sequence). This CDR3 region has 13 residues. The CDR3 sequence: CASSQEDRGEQFF. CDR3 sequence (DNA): TGTGCCAGCAGCCAAGAAGACCGGGGGGAGCAGTTCTTC.

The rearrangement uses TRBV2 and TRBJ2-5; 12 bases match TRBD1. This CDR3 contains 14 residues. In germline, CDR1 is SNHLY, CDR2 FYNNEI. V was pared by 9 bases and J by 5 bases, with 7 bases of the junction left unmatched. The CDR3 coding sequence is TGTGCCAGAGGGGGACAGGGGGCTTCGGAGACCCAGTACTTC. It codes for CARGGQGASETQYF.

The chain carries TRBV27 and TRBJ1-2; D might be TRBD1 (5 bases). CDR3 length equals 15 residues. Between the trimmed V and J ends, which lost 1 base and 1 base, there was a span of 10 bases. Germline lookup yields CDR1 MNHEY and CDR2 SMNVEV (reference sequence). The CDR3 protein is CASSLWGGGNYGYTF. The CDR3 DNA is TGTGCCAGCAGTTTATGGGGGGGTGGTAACTATGGCTACACCTTC.

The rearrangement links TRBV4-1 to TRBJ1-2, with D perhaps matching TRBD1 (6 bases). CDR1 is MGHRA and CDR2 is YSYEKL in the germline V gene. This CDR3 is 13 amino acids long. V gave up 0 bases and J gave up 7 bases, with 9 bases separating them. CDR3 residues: CASSQDRGGGYTF. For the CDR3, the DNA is TGCGCCAGCAGCCAAGATCGAGGGGGTGGCTACACCTTC.

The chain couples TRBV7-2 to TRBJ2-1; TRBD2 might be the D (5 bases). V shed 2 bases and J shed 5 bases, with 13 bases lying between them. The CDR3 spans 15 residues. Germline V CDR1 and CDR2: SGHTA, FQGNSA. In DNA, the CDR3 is TGTGCCAGCAGCTTACAAGCGGACTTTGACAATGAGCAGTTCTTC. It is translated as CASSLQADFDNEQFF.

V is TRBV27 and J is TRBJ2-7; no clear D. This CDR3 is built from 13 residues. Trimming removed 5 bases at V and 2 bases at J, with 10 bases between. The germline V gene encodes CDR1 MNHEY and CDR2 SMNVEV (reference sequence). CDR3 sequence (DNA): TGTGCCAGCAGTCCCCGCAGTCCCTACGAGCAGTACTTC. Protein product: CASSPRSPYEQYF.

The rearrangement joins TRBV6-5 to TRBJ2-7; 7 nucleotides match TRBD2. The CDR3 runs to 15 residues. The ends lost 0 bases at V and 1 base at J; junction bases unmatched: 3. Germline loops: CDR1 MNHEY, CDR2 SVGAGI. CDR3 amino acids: CASSYSRGLSYEQYF. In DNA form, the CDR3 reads TGTGCCAGCAGTTACTCGCGGGGGTTGTCCTACGAGCAGTACTTC.

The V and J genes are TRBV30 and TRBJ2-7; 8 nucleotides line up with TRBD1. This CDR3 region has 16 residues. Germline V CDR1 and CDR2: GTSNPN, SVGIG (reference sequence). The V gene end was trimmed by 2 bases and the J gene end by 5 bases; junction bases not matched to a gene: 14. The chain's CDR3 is CAWSPPLGTGRHEQYF. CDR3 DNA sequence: TGTGCCTGGAGTCCGCCTTTGGGGACAGGTAGGCACGAGCAGTACTTC.

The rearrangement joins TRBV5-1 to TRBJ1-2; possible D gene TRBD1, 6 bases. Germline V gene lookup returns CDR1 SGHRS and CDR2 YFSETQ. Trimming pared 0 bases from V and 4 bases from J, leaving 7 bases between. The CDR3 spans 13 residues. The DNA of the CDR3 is TGCGCCAGCAGCTTGGAAGGGGGCTATGGCTACACCTTC. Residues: CASSLEGGYGYTF.

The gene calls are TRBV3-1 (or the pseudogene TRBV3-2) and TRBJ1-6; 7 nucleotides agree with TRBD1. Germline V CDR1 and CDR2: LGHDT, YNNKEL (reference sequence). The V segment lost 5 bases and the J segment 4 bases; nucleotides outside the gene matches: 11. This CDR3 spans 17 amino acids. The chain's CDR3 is CASSFAFAGQYNSPLHF. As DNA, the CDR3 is TGTGCCAGCAGCTTCGCTTTTGCGGGACAGTATAATTCACCCCTCCACTTT.

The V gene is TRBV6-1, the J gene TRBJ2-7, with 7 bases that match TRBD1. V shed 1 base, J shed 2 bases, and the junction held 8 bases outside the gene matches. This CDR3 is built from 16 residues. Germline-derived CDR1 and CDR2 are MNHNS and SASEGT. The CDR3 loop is CASSEGIGQEAYEQYF. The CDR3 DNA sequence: TGTGCCAGCAGTGAAGGGATAGGACAGGAAGCCTACGAGCAGTACTTC.

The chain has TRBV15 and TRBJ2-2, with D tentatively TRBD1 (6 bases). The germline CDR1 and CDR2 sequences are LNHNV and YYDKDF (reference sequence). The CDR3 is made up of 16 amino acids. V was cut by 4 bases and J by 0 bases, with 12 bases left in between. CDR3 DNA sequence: TGTGCCACCAGCATCAACAGGGTAGCGAACACCGGGGAGCTGTTTTTT. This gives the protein CATSINRVANTGELFF. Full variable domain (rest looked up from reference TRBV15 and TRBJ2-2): DAMVIQNPRYQVTQFGKPVTLSCSQTLNHNVMYWYQQKSSQAPKLLFHYYDKDFNNEADTPDNFQSRRPNTSFCFLDIRSPGLGDTAMYLCATSINRVANTGELFFGEGSRLTVL.

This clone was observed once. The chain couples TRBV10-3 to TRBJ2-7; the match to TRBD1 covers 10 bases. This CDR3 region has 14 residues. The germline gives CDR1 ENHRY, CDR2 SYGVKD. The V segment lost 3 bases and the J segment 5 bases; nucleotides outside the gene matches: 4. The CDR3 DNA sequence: TGTGCCATCAGTGAAAGGACAGGGGGGGACGAGCAGTACTTC. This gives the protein CAISERTGGDEQYF.

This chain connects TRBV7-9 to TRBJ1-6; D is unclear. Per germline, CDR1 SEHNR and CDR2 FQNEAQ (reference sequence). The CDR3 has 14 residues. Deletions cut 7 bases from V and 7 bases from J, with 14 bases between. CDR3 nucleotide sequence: TGTGCCAGCATCACCGAGGATAGAAATTCACCCCTCCACTTT. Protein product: CASITEDRNSPLHF.

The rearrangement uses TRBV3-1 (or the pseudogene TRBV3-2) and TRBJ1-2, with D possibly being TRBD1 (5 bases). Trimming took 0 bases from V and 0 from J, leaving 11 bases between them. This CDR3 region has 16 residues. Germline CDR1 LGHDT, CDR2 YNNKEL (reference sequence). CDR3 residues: CASSQDGGRSNYGYTF. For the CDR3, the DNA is TGTGCCAGCAGCCAAGACGGGGGGAGGTCTAACTATGGCTACACCTTC.

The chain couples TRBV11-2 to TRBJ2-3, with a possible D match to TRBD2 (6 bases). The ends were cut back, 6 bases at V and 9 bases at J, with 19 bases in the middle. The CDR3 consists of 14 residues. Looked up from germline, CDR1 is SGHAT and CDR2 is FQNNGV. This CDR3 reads CASSSTRGLRTQYF. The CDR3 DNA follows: TGTGCCAGCAGTTCAACGCGGGGTTTACGGACGCAGTATTTT.

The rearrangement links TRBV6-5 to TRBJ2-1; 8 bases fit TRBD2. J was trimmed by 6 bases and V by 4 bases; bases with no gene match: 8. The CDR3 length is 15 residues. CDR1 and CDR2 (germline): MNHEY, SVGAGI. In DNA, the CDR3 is TGTGCCAGCAGTTTAGCGGGGAGTCTTTTCAATGAGCAGTTCTTC. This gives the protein CASSLAGSLFNEQFF.

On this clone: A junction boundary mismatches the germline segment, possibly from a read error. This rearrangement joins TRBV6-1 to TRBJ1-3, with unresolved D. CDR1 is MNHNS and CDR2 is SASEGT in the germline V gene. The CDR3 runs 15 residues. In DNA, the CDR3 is TGTGCCAGCAGGGAAGTGACACTCTCTGGAAACACCATATATTTT. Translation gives CASREVTLSGNTIYF.

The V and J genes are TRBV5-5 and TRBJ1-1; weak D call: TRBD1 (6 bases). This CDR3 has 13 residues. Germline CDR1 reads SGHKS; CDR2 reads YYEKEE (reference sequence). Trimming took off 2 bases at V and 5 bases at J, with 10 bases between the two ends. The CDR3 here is CASSFVRGTEAFF. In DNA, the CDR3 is TGTGCCAGCAGCTTCGTCAGGGGAACTGAAGCTTTCTTT.

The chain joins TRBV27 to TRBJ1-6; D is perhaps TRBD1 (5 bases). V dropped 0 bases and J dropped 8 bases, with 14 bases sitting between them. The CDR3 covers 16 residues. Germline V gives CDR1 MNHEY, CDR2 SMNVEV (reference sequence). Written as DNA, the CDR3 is TGTGCCAGCAGTTTATCTTGGAGGGAAGGGGATTCACCCCTCCACTTT. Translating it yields CASSLSWREGDSPLHF.